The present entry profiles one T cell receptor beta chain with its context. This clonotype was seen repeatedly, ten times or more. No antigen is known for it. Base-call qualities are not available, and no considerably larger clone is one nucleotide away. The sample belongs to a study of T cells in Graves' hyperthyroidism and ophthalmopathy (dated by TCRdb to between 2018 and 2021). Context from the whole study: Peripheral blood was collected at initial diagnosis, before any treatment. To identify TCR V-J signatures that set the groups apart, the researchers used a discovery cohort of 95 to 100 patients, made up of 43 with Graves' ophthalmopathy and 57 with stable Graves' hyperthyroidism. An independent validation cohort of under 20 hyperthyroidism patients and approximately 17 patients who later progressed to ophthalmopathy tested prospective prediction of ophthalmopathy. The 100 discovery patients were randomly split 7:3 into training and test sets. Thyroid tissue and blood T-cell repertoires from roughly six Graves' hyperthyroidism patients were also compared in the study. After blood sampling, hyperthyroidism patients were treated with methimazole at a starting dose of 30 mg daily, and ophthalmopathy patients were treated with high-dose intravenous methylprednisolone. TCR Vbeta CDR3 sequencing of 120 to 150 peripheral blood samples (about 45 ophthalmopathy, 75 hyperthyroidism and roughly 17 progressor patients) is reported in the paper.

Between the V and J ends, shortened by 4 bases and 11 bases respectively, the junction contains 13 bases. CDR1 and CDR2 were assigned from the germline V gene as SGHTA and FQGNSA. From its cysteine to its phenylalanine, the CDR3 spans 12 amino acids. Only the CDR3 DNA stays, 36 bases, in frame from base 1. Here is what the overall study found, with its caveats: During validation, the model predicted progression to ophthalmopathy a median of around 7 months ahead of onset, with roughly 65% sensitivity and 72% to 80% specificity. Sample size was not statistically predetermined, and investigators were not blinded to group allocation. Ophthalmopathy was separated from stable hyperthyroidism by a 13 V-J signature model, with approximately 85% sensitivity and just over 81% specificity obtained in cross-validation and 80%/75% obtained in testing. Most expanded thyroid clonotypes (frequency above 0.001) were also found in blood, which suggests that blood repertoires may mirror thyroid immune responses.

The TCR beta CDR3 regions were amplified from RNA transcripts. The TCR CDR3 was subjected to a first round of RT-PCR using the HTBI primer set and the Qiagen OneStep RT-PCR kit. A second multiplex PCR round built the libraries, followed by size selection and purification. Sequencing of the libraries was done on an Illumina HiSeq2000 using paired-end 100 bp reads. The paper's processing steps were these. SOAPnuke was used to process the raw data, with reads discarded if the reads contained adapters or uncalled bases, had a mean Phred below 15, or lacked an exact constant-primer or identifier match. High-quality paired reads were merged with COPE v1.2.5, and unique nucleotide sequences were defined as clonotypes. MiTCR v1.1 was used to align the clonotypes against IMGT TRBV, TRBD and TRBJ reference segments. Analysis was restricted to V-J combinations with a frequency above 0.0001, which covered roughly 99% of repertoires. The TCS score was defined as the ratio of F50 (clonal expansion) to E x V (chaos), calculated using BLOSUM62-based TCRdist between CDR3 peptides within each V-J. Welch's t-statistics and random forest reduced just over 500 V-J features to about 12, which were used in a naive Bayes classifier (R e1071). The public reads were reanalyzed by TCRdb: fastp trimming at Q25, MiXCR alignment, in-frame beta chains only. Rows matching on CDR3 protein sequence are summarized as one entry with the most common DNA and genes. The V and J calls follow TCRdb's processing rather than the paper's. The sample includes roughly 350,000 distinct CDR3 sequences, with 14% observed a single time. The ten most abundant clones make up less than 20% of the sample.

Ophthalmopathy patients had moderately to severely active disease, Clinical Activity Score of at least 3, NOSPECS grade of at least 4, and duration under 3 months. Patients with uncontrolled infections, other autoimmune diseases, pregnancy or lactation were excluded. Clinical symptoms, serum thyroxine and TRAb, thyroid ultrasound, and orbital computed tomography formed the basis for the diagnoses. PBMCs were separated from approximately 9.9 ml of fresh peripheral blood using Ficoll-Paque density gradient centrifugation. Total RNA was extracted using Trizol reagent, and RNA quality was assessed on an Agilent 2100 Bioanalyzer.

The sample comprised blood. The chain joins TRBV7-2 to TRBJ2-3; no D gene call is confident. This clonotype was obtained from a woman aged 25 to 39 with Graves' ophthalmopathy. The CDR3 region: CASSSIPGGQYF. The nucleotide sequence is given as TGTGCCAGCAGCTCGATCCCAGGCGGGCAGTATTTT.